This T cell receptor (beta chain) was sequenced in a study of cytomegalovirus exposure and HLA in healthy donors. Study-wide results and caveats: Fewer N-insertions than the roughly 650-donor mean were reportedly shown by an Asian-associated ancestry cluster in a later analysis.

Primers for the PCR totalled 60 Vbeta and 13 Jbeta. TCRdb keeps only in-frame clones here, not all; method: immunoSEQ multiplex PCR. The sample lists 150,000 to 200,000 clones, more than 70% occurring once. Remarks on this clone: Antigen: not known.

Material: PBMCs. This TCR derives from a middle-aged woman in good health and CMV-seropositive.

The CDR3 is CASSLAGTGTYEQYF. CDR3 nucleotide sequence: TGTGCCAGCAGCTTGGCCGGGACAGGCACCTACGAGCAGTACTTC. The rearrangement joins TRBV5-4 to TRBJ2-7, with TRBD1 identical over 8 bases. The junction had 4 bases not matched to a gene; V was cut back by 0 bases and J by 2 bases. The CDR3 has 15 amino acids. CDR1 and CDR2 from the germline V gene are SGHNT and YYREEE (reference sequence).